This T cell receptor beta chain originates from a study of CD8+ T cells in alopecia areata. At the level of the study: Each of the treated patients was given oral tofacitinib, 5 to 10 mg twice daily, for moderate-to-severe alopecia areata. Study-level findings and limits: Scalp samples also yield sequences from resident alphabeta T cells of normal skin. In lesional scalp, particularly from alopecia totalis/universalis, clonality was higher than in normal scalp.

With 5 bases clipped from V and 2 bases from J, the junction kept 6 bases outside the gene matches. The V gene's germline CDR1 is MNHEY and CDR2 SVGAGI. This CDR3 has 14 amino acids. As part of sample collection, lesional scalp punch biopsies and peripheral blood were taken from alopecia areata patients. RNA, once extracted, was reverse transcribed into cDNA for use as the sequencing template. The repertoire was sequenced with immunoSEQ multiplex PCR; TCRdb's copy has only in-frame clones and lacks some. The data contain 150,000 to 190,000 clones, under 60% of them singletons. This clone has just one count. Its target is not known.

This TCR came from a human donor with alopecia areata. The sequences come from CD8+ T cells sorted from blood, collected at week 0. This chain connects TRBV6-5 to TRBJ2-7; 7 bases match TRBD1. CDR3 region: CASSPATGTYEQYF. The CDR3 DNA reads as TGTGCCAGCAGTCCCGCGACAGGGACCTACGAGCAGTACTTC.